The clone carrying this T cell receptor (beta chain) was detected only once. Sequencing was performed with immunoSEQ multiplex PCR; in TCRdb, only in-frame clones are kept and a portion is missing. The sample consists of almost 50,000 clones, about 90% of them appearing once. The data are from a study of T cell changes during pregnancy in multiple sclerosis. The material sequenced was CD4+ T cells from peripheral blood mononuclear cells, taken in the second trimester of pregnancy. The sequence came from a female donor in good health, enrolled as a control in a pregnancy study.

In DNA, the CDR3 is TGTGCCAGCAGCCTTACACAGGGTAATGAAAAACTGTTTTTT. Translated: CASSLTQGNEKLFF. The chain links TRBV5-4 to TRBJ1-4, with a weak D call TRBD1 (6 bases). The V end was cut by 4 bases, the J end by 4 bases, with 11 bases between. Germline lookup yields CDR1 SGHNT and CDR2 YYREEE (reference sequence). This CDR3 contains 14 residues. Complete variable domain (other parts from reference TRBV5-4 and TRBJ1-4): ETGVTQSPTHLIKTRGQQVTLRCSSQSGHNTVSWYQQALGQGPQFIFQYYREEENGRGNFPPRFSGLQFPNYSSELNVNALELDDSALYLCASSLTQGNEKLFFGSGTQLSVL.